This T cell receptor (beta chain) originates from a study of beta chain features in type 1 diabetes. Study-wide context: Analysis included over 100,000,000 sorted cells drawn from all samples. Regarding the study as a whole: Over-representation of high TCR-expressing cells was a possible consequence of cDNA sequencing. The study found fewer insertions and more deletions at VDJ junctions in type 1 diabetes patients.

Points on this clone: Antigen: not known.

All of the isolated RNA was reverse transcribed, so expressed TCRB transcripts were sequenced. Using immunoSEQ multiplex PCR, the repertoire was profiled, and TCRdb retains in-frame clones only, with some absent. The sample contains under 200,000 clones, approximately 9.1% of which appear only once. The authors took one heparinised blood draw, averaging roughly 120 mL, from each donor. Germline V gene sequence: CDR1 SGHAT, CDR2 FQDESV (reference sequence). The ends were cut back, 4 bases at V and 6 bases at J, with 20 bases in the middle. The CDR3 covers 16 residues. V and J are TRBV11-1 and TRBJ2-3, with D possibly being TRBD1 (6 bases). Material: central memory CD4+ T cells from blood. The receptor was isolated from a woman younger than 30 in good health. The CDR3 DNA sequence: TGTGCCAGCAGCTGGGAAGGGGGATTCGGCGGGGATACGCAGTATTTT. Encoded protein: CASSWEGGFGGDTQYF.